These T cell receptor beta chains were read from a single sample in a study of beta chain features in type 1 diabetes. Generated by immunoSEQ multiplex PCR, the TCRdb table keeps only in-frame clones and is missing some. The repertoire holds about 620,000 clones, with around 15% as singletons. The sequenced material came from naive CD4+ T cells from blood. These receptor sequences come from a man between 18 and 35 years old in good health. The CDR3 runs from the conserved cysteine through the conserved F or W. Each record gives: CDR3 protein, J gene, V gene.

CASSSHGQGYEQYF | TRBJ2-7 | TRBV7-3
CATRRAGGSYEQYF | TRBJ2-7 | TRBV27
CASSQIPWRGPETQYF | TRBJ2-5 | TRBV4-2
CASSREGATYGYTF | TRBJ1-2 | TRBV2
CAISESDRVLGKLFF | TRBJ1-4 | TRBV10-3
CASSLDGGQSRIAKNIQYF | TRBJ2-4 | TRBV9
CASTIRASGRGDIQYF | TRBJ2-4 | TRBV2
CASSFGPQETQYF | TRBJ2-5 | TRBV7-3
CASPLEGTGELFF | TRBJ2-2 | TRBV5-4
CASSRTGLAESYNEQFF | TRBJ2-1 | TRBV27
CASSLSLLISEAFF | TRBJ1-1 | TRBV5-1
CASSPMGDSLNYGYTF | TRBJ1-2 | TRBV4-3
CASSGATSGALQYF | TRBJ2-3 | TRBV7-3
CASTRGGNQRNIQYF | TRBJ2-4 | TRBV28
CATSRDLDRYNEQFF | TRBJ2-1 | TRBV15
CASSLTGALANKETQYF | TRBJ2-5 | TRBV4-3
CASSQGTGQREQFF | TRBJ2-1 | TRBV7-8
CAISGTELEQYF | TRBJ2-7 | TRBV10-3
CASSWDRNTEAFF | TRBJ1-1 | TRBV5-4
CASSPPDRGPYGYTF | TRBJ1-2 | TRBV11-2
CASSQARQGAVQYF | TRBJ2-5 | TRBV4-2
CASSQSSLSYEQYF | TRBJ2-7 | TRBV23-1
CASSPGGYGYTF | TRBJ1-2 | TRBV5-1
CASSEGAAGGDEQFF | TRBJ2-1 | TRBV6-1
CASSLAARAGNQPQHF | TRBJ1-5 | TRBV7-8
CASSPDAADTQYF | TRBJ2-3 | TRBV18
CASSRDEFEQYF | TRBJ2-7 | TRBV5-8
CASSQDRSTLHF | TRBJ1-6 | TRBV14
CSARGHTQYF | TRBJ2-3 | TRBV20-1
CASSVPGRHTGELFF | TRBJ2-2 | TRBV2
CATSRDRDGGKNIQYF | TRBJ2-4 | TRBV15
CSVMRLQGAKSQETQYF | TRBJ2-5 | TRBV29-1
CASSLARGSETQYF | TRBJ2-5 | TRBV7-6
CASSRRTGPQETQYF | TRBJ2-5 | TRBV7-8
CASSFETGGGNEQFF | TRBJ2-1 | TRBV5-1
CASSLRSRDGYTF | TRBJ1-2 | TRBV27
CASGIAGDSYNEQFF | TRBJ2-1 | TRBV5-1
CASSQTTAPRDLYGYTF | TRBJ1-2 | TRBV4-3
CASSIAGTGVNIQYF | TRBJ2-4 | TRBV28
CASSPQGRNTGELFF | TRBJ2-2 | TRBV7-2
CASSLEGTGGGNQPQHF | TRBJ1-5 | TRBV7-2
CASSRNGQGGANVLTF | TRBJ2-6 | TRBV4-1
CASSSQGQGAFGYTF | TRBJ1-2 | TRBV11-2
CASSLVASSYEQYF | TRBJ2-7 | TRBV5-1
CASSFDRGSSPLHF | TRBJ1-6 | TRBV7-8
CASSSGSGANVLTF | TRBJ2-6 | TRBV5-1
CASALGGNQETQYF | TRBJ2-5 | TRBV6-6
CASSPGTGWDEKLFF | TRBJ1-4 | TRBV28
CASSLAPGGTEAFF | TRBJ1-1 | TRBV7-9
CASSQAPSGVGEQFF | TRBJ2-1 | TRBV4-3
CASSKGPGSDQETQYF | TRBJ2-5 | TRBV21-1
CASRGRGGTEAFF | TRBJ1-1 | TRBV6-1
CASSQMQQGAQETQYF | TRBJ2-5 | TRBV18
CSVERDTIYF | TRBJ1-3 | TRBV29-1
CASSFLAGALEQYF | TRBJ2-7 | TRBV27
CASTDYTFTQYF | TRBJ2-3 | TRBV6-5
CASSPGGVGQPQHF | TRBJ1-5 | TRBV28